This TCR beta chain appears in the sequencing data of a study of early stage breast cancer tumors. Germline loops: CDR1 MRHNA, CDR2 SNTAGT. This CDR3 has 14 amino acids. V dropped 3 bases and J dropped 1; count of bases not matched to a gene: 0. The protocol was immunoSEQ multiplex PCR, while the TCRdb copy is restricted to in-frame clones and leaves out a portion. Here the sample spans 2,500 to 3,000 clones, about 65% being singletons. The chain has TRBV6-4 and TRBJ2-3; 8 bases line up with TRBD2. This sequence was found in a person in their fifties or sixties with breast cancer. The material sequenced was normal breast tissue next to the tumor. CDR3 loop: CASSEAGGTDTQYF. The CDR3 DNA is TGTGCCAGCAGTGAAGCGGGGGGCACAGATACGCAGTATTTT.